The text below deals with one TCR beta chain. Its antigen remains unidentified. Collection occurred without any documented infections or immune events in donors. Deletions cut 4 bases from V and 4 bases from J, with 16 bases between. This CDR3 region has 16 residues. The germline CDR1 and CDR2 sequences are LNHDA and SQIVND (reference sequence). The data were produced by immunoSEQ multiplex PCR, yet TCRdb's version contains in-frame clones alone and is incomplete. In the table there are around 100,000 clones, roughly 91% of which are singletons. This sample is drawn from a study of identifying expanded T cells in peripheral blood. Whole-study findings and limits: Technical replicates showed about 1.1 changed clones; two weeks roughly 18; four weeks 19.

The source is a person between 18 and 70 years old in good health. The chain is built from TRBV19 and TRBJ2-2; D uncertain. The sample taken for sequencing was blood. This CDR3 is CASSTGNSRVTGELFF. The CDR3 region has the DNA TGTGCCAGTAGTACAGGAAATAGTAGGGTCACCGGGGAGCTGTTTTTT. The entire variable domain, with the rest obtained from reference TRBV19 and TRBJ2-2, is as follows: DGGITQSPKYLFRKEGQNVTLSCEQNLNHDAMYWYRQDPGQGLRLIYYSQIVNDFQKGDIAEGYSVSREKKESFPLTVTSAQKNPTAFYLCASSTGNSRVTGELFFGEGSRLTVL.